Shown below are 7 T cell receptor beta chains from a single sample sequenced in a study of T cells in narcolepsy (dated by TCRdb to between 2018 and 2020). The library was prepared using the immunoSEQ multiplex PCR assay. The source is immuneACCESS, and TCRdb retained only in-frame sequences with V and J called. Part of the clones is not carried over; for the studies checked, unresolved V genes explain less than half of this, and the remainder is unexplained. The sample records more than 20,000 clones, 75% to 85% of which are singletons. Of the sample, roughly 10% is held by the ten largest clones. Sequencing input: memory (CD45RA-) CD4+ T cells from blood. The cell subset or site label here, explained by the study, means: memory T cells sorted ex vivo from peripheral blood. These receptors were taken from a human donor in good health.

This sequence joins TRBV6-1 and TRBJ2-7; no clear D. The CDR3 totals 15 residues. Trimming took off 6 bases at V and 0 bases at J, with 15 bases between the two ends. Germline V gene lookup returns CDR1 MNHNS and CDR2 SASEGT. The CDR3 DNA reads as TGTGCCAGCAGGTCGACACGATTGACCTCCTACGAGCAGTACTTC. It specifies CASRSTRLTSYEQYF.

The chain joins TRBV18 to TRBJ1-5; 10 positions match TRBD1. V shed 3 bases, J shed 6 bases, and the junction held 5 bases outside the gene matches. There are 15 residues in the CDR3. CDR1 is KGHSH and CDR2 is LQKENI in the germline V gene. The CDR3 here is CASSPGQGIAQPQHF. For the CDR3, the DNA is TGTGCCAGCTCACCGGGACAGGGGATTGCTCAGCCCCAGCATTTT.

With regard to this clone: One end of the junction does not line up with germline, which may come from a read error. V is TRBV7-7 and J is TRBJ2-5; D remains unclear. CDR1 is SSHAT, CDR2 FNYEAQ, per germline (reference sequence). The CDR3 consists of 14 residues. The chain's CDR3 is CASSPSPGSGTQYF. CDR3 coding DNA: TGTGCTAGCAGCCCTTCTCCGGGCTCTGGGACCCAGTACTTC.

The gene calls are TRBV7-9 and TRBJ1-6; D unclear. Trimming left V 3 bases short and J 8 bases short, with 23 bases between. Germline CDR1 and CDR2: SEHNR and FQNEAQ (reference sequence). This CDR3 spans 18 amino acids. The CDR3 protein is CASSFVLGPGEAYSPLHF. In DNA, the CDR3 is TGTGCCAGCAGCTTCGTACTAGGGCCCGGGGAGGCCTATTCACCCCTCCACTTT.

The V gene is TRBV7-9, the J gene TRBJ2-2; TRBD2 is a possible D gene (5 bases). CDR1 is SEHNR and CDR2 is FQNEAQ in the germline V gene (reference sequence). This CDR3 has 14 residues. Trimming left V 3 bases short and J 7 bases short, with 12 bases between. The CDR3 DNA reads TGTGCCAGCAGCTTGGCACTAGGTGACGGGGAGCTGTTTTTT. Translation gives CASSLALGDGELFF.

V usage is TRBV27 and J usage is TRBJ2-5; D gene ambiguous. Matching the DNA end better, TRBJ2-7 makes the J call doubtful. The germline V gene has CDR1 MNHEY and CDR2 SMNVEV (reference sequence). This CDR3 spans 14 amino acids. The CDR3 nucleotides are TGTGCCACCACCCGCACGGCCCCTTCCTACGAGCAGTACTTC. Translation: CATTRTAPSYEQYF.

This clone was recorded once. The chain is built from TRBV5-4 and TRBJ2-3; D unresolved. Deletions cut 2 bases from V and 0 bases from J, with 4 bases between. From germline, CDR1 is SGHNT and CDR2 YYREEE (reference sequence). This CDR3 has 13 residues. In nucleotides, the CDR3 is TGTGCCAGCAGCTTATGGAGCACAGATACGCAGTATTTT. Amino acid sequence: CASSLWSTDTQYF.